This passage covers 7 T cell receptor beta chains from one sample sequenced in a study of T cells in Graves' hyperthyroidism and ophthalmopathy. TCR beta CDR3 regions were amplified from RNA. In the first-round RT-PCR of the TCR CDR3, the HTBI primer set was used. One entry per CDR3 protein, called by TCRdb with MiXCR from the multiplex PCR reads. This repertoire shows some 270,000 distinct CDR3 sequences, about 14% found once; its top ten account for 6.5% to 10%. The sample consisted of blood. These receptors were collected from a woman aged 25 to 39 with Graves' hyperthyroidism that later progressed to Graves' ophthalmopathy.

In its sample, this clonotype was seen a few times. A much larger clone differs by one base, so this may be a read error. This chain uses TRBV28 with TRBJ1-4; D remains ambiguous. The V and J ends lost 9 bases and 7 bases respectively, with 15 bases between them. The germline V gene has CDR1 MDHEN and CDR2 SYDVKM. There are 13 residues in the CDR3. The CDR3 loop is CASSGPLSEKLFF. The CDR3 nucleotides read TGTGCCAGTAGTGGTCCGCTCAGTGAAAAACTGTTTTTT.

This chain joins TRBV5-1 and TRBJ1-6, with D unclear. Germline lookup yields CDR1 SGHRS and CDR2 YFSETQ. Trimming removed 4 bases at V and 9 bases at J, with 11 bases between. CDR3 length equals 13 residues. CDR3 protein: CASSHGRGSPLHF. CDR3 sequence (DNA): TGCGCCAGCAGCCATGGACGGGGTTCACCCCTCCACTTT. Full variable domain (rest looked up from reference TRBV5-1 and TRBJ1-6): KAGVTQTPRYLIKTRGQQVTLSCSPISGHRSVSWYQQTPGQGLQFLFEYFSETQRNKGNFPGRFSGRQFSNSRSEMNVSTLELGDSALYLCASSHGRGSPLHFGNGTRLTVT.

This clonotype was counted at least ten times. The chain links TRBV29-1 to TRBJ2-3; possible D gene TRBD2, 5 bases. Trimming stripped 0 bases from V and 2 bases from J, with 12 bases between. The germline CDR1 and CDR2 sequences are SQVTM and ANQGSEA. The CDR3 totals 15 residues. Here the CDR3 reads CSVEDLAGYTDTQYF. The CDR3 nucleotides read TGCAGCGTTGAAGATCTAGCCGGGTACACAGATACGCAGTATTTT.

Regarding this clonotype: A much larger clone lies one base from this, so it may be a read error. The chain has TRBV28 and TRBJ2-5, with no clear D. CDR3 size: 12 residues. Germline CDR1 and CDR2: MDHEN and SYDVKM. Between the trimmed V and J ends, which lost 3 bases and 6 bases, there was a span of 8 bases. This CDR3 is CASSFRKKTQYF. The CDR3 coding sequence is TGTGCCAGCAGTTTTAGGAAGAAGACCCAGTACTTC. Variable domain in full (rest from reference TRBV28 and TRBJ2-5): DVKVTQSSRYLVKRTGEKVFLECVQDMDHENMFWYRQDPGLGLRLIYFSYDVKMKEKGDIPEGYSVSREKKERFSLILESASTNQTSMYLCASSFRKKTQYFGPGTRLLVL.

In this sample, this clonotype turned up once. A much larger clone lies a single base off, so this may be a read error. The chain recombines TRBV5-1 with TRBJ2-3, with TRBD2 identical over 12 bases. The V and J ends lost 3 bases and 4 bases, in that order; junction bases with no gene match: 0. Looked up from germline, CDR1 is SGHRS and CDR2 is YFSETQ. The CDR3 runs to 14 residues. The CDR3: CASSWTSGADTQYF. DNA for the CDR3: TGCGCCAGCAGCTGGACTAGCGGGGCAGATACGCAGTATTTT.

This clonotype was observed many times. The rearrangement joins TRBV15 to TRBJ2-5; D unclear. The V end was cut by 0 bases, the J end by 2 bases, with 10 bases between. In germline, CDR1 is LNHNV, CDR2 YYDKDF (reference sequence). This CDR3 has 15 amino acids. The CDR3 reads CATSRDVYFQETQYF. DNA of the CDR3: TGTGCCACCAGCAGAGATGTTTATTTTCAAGAGACCCAGTACTTC.

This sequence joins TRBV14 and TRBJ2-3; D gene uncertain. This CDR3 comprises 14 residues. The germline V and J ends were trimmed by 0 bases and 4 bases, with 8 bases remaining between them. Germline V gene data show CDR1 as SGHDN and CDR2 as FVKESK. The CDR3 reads CASSQDLTADTQYF. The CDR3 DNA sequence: TGTGCCAGCAGCCAAGACTTGACCGCAGATACGCAGTATTTT. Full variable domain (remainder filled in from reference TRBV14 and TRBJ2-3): EAGVTQFPSHSVIEKGQTVTLRCDPISGHDNLYWYRRVMGKEIKFLLHFVKESKQDESGMPNNRFLAERTGGTYSTLKVQPAELEDSGVYFCASSQDLTADTQYFGPGTRLTVL.